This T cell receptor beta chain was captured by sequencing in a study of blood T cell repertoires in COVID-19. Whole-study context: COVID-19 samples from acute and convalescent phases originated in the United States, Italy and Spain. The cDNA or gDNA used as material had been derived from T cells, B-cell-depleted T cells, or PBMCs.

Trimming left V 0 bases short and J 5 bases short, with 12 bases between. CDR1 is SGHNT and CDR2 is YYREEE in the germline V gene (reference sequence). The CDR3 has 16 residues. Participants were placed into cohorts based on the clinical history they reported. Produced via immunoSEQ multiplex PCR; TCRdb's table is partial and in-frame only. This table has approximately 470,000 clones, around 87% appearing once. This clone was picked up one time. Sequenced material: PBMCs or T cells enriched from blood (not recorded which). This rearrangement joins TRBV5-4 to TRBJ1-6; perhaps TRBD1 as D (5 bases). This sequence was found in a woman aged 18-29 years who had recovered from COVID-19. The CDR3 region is CASSLGAGPDNSPLHF. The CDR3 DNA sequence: TGTGCCAGCAGCTTGGGGGCAGGGCCGGATAATTCACCCCTCCACTTT.